This T cell receptor (beta chain) was found in a study of blood T cell repertoires in COVID-19. Profiling relied on immunoSEQ multiplex PCR, and the TCRdb table lists in-frame clones only, not all of them. The table shows some 220,000 clones, with less than 90% occurring only once. The TCR sequence derives from an elderly woman with active or convalescent COVID-19. The material sequenced was peripheral blood.

DNA for the CDR3: TGTGCTAGTGGTTTGTTGGACAGCAGCAAGTTCTATGGCTACACCTTC. It is translated as CASGLLDSSKFYGYTF. The V call is TRBV12-5, the J call TRBJ1-2; the D gene is possibly TRBD1 (6 bases). Germline V gene lookup returns CDR1 LGHNT and CDR2 FRNRAP. The CDR3 extends over 16 amino acids. Deletions cut 2 bases from V and 4 bases from J, with 17 bases between.